The clone carrying this T cell receptor (beta chain) was found many times. Via MiXCR, TCRdb re-called the RT-PCR reads, giving one row per CDR3 protein. The sample includes 900,000 to 1,000,000 distinct CDR3 sequences, about a sixth seen only once; the top ten take 5% to 6.5%. These data originate in a study of patients and donors after allogeneic stem cell transplantation. The V end lost 5 bases, the J end lost 0 bases, and 6 bases lay between the germline ends. CDR3 size: 14 residues. Looked up from germline, CDR1 is SGDLS and CDR2 is YYNGEE. Source material: blood, either unsorted or a sorted T cell fraction (not recorded which). This sequence joins TRBV9 and TRBJ2-6, with a tentative D call TRBD2 (5 bases). The origin of this receptor is a human donor who was either an allogeneic HSCT recipient or a stem cell or donor lymphocyte infusion donor (not recorded which). It is not recorded whose cells these are; they may come from a transplant donor. The CDR3 DNA follows: TGTGCCAGCAGTGGAGGCTCTGGGGCCAACGTCCTGACTTTC. Its translation is CASSGGSGANVLTF.